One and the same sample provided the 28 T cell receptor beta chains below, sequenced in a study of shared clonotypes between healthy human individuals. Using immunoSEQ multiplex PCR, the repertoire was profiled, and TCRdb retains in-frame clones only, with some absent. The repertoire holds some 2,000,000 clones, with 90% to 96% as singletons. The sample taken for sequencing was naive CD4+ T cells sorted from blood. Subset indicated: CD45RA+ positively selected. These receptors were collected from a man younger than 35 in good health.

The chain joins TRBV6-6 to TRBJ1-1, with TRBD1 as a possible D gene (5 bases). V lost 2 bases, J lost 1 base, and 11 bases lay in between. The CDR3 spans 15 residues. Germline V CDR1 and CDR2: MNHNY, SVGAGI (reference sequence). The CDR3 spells CASSYQGWQNTEAFF. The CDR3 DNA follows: TGTGCCAGCAGTTACCAGGGATGGCAGAACACTGAAGCTTTCTTT.

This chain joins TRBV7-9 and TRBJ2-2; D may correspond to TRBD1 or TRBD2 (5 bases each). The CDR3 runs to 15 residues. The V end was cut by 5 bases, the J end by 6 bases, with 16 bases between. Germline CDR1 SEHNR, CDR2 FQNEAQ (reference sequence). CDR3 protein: CASSPPGTSSGELFF. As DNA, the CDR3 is TGTGCCAGCAGCCCTCCCGGGACCTCCTCCGGGGAGCTGTTTTTT. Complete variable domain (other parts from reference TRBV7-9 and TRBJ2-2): DTGVSQNPRHKITKRGQNVTFRCDPISEHNRLYWYRQTLGQGPEFLTYFQNEAQLEKSRLLSDRFSAERPKGSFSTLEIQRTEQGDSAMYLCASSPPGTSSGELFFGEGSRLTVL.

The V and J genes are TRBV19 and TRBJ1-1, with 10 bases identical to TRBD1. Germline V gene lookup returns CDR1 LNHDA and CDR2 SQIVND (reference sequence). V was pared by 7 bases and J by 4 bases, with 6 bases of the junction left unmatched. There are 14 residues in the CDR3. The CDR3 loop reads CASKGQGGVTEAFF. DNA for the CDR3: TGTGCCAGTAAAGGACAGGGGGGAGTCACTGAAGCTTTCTTT.

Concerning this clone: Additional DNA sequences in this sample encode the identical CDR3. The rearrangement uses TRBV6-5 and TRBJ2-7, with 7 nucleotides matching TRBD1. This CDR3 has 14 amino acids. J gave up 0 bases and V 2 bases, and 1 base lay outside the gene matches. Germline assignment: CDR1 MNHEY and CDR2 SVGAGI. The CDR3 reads CASSYRGLSYEQYF. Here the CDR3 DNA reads TGTGCCAGCAGTTACAGGGGGCTCTCCTACGAGCAGTACTTC.

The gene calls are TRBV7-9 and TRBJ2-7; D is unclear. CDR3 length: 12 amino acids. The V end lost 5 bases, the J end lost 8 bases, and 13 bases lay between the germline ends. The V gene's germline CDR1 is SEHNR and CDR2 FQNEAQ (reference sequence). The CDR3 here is CASSPRVGKQYF. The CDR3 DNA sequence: TGTGCCAGCAGCCCTAGGGTGGGGAAGCAGTACTTC.

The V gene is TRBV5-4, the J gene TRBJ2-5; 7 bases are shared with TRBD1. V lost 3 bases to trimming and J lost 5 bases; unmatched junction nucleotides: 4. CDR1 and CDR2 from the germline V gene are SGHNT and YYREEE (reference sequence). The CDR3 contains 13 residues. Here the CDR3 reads CASSYGQEETQYF. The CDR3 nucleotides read TGTGCCAGCAGCTATGGACAGGAGGAGACCCAGTACTTC.

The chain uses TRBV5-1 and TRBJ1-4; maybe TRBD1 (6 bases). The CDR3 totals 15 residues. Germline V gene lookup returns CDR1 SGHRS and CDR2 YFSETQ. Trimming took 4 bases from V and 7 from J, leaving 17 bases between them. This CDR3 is CASSGTGQGREKLFF. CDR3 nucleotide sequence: TGCGCCAGCAGCGGGACTGGGCAGGGGCGTGAAAAACTGTTTTTT.

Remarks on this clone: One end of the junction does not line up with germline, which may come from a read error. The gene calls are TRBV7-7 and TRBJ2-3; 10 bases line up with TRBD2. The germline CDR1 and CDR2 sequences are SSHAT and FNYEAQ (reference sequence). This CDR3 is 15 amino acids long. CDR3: CASSLGLAKTDTQYF. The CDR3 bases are TGTGCTAGCAGCTTGGGACTAGCGAAGACAGATACGCAGTATTTT. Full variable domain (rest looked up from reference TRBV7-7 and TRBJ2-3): GAGVSQSPRYKVTKRGQDVTLRCDPISSHATLYWYQQALGQGPEFLTYFNYEAQPDKSGLPSDRFSAERPEGSISTLTIQRTEQRDSAMYRCASSLGLAKTDTQYFGPGTRLTVL.

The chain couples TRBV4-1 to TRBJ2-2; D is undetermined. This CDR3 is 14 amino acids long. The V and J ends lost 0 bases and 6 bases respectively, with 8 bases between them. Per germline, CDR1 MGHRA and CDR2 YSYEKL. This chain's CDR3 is CASSQDGFSGELFF. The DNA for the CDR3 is TGCGCCAGCAGCCAAGACGGGTTTTCCGGGGAGCTGTTTTTT.

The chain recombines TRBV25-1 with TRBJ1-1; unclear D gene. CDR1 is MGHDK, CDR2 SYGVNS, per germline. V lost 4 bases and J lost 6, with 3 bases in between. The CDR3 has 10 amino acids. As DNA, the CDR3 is TGTGCCAGCAGTGGCGCTGAAGCTTTCTTT. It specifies CASSGAEAFF.

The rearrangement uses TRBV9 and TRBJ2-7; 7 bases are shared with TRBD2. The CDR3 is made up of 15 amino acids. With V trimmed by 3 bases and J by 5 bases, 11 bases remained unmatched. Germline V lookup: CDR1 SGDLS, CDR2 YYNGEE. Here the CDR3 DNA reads TGTGCCAGCAGCGCCTCACGTAGCGGGTGGGACGAGCAGTACTTC. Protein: CASSASRSGWDEQYF.

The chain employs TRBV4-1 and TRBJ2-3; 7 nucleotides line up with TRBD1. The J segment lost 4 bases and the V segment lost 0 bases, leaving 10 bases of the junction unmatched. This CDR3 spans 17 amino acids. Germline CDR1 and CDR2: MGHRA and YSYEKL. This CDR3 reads CASSQDSRQGMADTQYF. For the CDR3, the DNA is TGCGCCAGCAGCCAAGATTCGAGACAGGGAATGGCAGATACGCAGTATTTT.

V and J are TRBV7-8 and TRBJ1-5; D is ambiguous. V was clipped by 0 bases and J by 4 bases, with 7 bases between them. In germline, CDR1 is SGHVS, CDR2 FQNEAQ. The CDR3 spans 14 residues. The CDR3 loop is CASSLAIVNQPQHF. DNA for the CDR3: TGTGCCAGCAGCTTAGCAATAGTTAATCAGCCCCAGCATTTT.

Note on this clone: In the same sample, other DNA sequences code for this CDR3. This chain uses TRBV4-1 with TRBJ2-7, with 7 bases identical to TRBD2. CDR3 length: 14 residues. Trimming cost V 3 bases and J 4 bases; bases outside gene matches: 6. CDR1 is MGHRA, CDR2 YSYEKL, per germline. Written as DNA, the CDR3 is TGCGCCAGCAGCCAGGGAGGGCCACCGTACGAGCAGTACTTC. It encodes CASSQGGPPYEQYF.

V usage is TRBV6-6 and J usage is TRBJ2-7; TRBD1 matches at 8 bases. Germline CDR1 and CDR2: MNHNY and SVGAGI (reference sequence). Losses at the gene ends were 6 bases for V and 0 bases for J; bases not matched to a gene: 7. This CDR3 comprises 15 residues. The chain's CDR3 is CASSEGQASSYEQYF. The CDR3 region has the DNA TGTGCCAGCAGCGAGGGACAGGCGAGCTCCTACGAGCAGTACTTC.

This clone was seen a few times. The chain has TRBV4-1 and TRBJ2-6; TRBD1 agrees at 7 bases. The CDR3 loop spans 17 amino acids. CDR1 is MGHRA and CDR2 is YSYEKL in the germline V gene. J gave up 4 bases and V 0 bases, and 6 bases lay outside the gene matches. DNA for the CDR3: TGCGCCAGCAGCCAAGACGGGGACAGTCGAGGGGCCAACGTCCTGACTTTC. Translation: CASSQDGDSRGANVLTF.

CDR3 bases: TGCAGCGTTGAAGGAGGCTGGCCTTCCGTATACAATGAGCAGTTCTTC. Its protein product is CSVEGGWPSVYNEQFF. J is TRBJ2-1 and V is TRBV29-1; D not certain. Between the trimmed V and J ends, which lost 1 base and 4 bases, there was a span of 17 bases. CDR3 length equals 16 residues. The V gene's germline CDR1 is SQVTM and CDR2 ANQGSEA.

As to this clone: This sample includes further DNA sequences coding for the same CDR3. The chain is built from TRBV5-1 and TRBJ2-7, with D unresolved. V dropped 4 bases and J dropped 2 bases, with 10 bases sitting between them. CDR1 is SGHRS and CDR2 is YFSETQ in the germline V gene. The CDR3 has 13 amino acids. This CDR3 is CASSLDNTYEQYF. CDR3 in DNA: TGCGCCAGCAGCCTAGACAACACCTACGAGCAGTACTTC.

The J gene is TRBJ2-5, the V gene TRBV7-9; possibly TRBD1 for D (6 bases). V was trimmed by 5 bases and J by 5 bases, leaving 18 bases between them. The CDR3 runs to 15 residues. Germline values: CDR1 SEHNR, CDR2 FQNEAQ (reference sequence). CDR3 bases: TGTGCCAGCAGCCTAGGACAGACCTCTAAGGAGACCCAGTACTTC. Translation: CASSLGQTSKETQYF.

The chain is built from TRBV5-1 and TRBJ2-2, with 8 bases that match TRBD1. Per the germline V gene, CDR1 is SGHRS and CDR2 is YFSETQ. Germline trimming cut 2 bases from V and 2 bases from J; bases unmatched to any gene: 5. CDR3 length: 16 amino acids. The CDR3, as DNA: TGCGCCAGCAGCTTTCAGACAGGGGTAAACACCGGGGAGCTGTTTTTT. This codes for CASSFQTGVNTGELFF.

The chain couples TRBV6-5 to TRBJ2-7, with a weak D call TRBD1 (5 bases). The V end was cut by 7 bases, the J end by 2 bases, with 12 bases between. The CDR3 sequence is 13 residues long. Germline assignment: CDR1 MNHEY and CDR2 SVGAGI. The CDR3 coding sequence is TGTGCCAGCACAAAGGGGCCCACCTACGAGCAGTACTTC. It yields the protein CASTKGPTYEQYF.

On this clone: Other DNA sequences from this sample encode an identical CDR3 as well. The CDR3 nucleotides read TGTGCCAGCAGTTTTGGGACAGGAAACACTGAAGCTTTCTTT. Translation: CASSFGTGNTEAFF. V gene TRBV6-5 combines with J gene TRBJ1-1, with TRBD1 matching over 8 bases. The CDR3 is made up of 14 amino acids. The V and J ends lost 4 bases and 2 bases, in that order; junction bases with no gene match: 3. Germline values: CDR1 MNHEY, CDR2 SVGAGI.

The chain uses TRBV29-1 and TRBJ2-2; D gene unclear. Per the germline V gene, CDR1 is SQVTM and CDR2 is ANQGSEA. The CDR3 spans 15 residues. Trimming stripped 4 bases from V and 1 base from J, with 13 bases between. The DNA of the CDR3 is TGCAGCGTTGTATTCCCCTCGCGGAACACCGGGGAGCTGTTTTTT. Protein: CSVVFPSRNTGELFF.

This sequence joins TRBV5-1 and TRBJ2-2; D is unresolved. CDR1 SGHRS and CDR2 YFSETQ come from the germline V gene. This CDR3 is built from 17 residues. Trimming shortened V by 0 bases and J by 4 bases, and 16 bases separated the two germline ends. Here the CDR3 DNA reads TGCGCCAGCAGCTTGGTCCCATTAGGCGGTCGCACCGGGGAGCTGTTTTTT. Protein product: CASSLVPLGGRTGELFF.

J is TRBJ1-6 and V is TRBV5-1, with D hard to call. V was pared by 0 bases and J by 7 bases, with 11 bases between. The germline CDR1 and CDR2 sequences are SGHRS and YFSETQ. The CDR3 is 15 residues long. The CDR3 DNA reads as TGCGCCAGCAGCTTGGATAGTGTGGGCAATTCACCCCTCCACTTT. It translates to CASSLDSVGNSPLHF.

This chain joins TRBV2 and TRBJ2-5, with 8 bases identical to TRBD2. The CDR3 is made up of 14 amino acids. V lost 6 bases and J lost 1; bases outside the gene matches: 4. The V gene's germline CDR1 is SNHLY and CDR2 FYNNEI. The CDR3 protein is CASSRGGVQETQYF. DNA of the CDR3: TGTGCCAGCAGCCGGGGGGGGGTCCAAGAGACCCAGTACTTC.

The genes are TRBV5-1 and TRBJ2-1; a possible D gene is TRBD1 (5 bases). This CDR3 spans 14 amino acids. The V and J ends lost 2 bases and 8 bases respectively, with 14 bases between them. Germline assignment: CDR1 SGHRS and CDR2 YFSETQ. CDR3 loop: CASSFSRVIYEQFF. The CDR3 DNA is TGCGCCAGCAGCTTTAGCAGGGTAATCTATGAGCAGTTCTTC.

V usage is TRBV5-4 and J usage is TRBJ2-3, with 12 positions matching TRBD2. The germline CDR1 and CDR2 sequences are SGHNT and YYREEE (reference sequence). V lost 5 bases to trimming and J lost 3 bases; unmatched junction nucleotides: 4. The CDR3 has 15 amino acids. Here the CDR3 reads CASRSGTSGTDTQYF. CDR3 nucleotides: TGTGCCAGCAGGTCAGGGACTAGCGGGACAGATACGCAGTATTTT.